This TCR beta chain is from a study of OX40 agonist ivuxolimab in advanced cancers. Study-level background: Therapy given before enrollment (anti-PD-1, anti-PD-L1 or anti-CTLA-4) was allowed, and roughly 42% had some. General observations from the study: Low clonal expansion, among the lowest seen, marked partial responders at 0.1-3.0 mg/kg.

Here immunoSEQ multiplex PCR was the method, and the copy in TCRdb shows in-frame clones only, minus some. In the table there are roughly 66,000 clones, roughly 80% of which are singletons. With regard to this clone: What it recognizes is unknown.

Trimming cost V 8 bases and J 5 bases, with 27 bases left between them. This CDR3 has 17 residues. From germline, CDR1 is SNHLY and CDR2 FYNNEI. Material: CD4+ or CD8+ T cells sorted from blood, obtained in a trial of the OX40 agonist ivuxolimab. This receptor was taken from an adult with an advanced solid tumor such as melanoma, head and neck, liver or kidney cancer. The chain is built from TRBV2 and TRBJ1-2; maybe TRBD1 (6 bases). The CDR3 DNA reads as TGTGCCAGCTCGGTCCTAGGGTCCGTTCTAGGGGGATATGGCTACACCTTC. Its protein product is CASSVLGSVLGGYGYTF.